These T cell receptor beta chains were read from a single sample in a study of blood T cell repertoires in COVID-19. Measured with immunoSEQ multiplex PCR; TCRdb has only the in-frame clones, and not every one. The sample contains some 370,000 clones, nearly 90% of which appear only once. The sequenced sample was peripheral blood. The receptors shown here come from a man between 18 and 29 years old with active or convalescent COVID-19. The CDR3 runs from the conserved cysteine through the conserved F or W. D genes are given only for firm matches. The listing skips clone size in some rows; elsewhere it reads once, few, many or a size class.

CDR3aa	CDR3nt	d_gene	v_gene	j_gene	abundance
CASSRRGTYEQYF	TGTGCCAGCAGCCGGAGGGGTACCTACGAGCAGTACTTC	NA	TRBV3-1/TRBV3-2	TRBJ2-7	NA
CSVRTGANTGELFF	TGCAGCGTAAGGACAGGGGCTAATACCGGGGAGCTGTTTTTT	TRBD1	TRBV29-1	TRBJ2-2	once
CASSLIQGGFRNEQFF	TGCGCCAGCAGTTTGATACAGGGGGGCTTCAGGAATGAGCAGTTCTTC	TRBD1	TRBV5-1	TRBJ2-1	NA
CASSYFPDRGGEKLFF	TGTGCCAGCAGCTATTTCCCGGACAGGGGGGGTGAAAAACTGTTTTTT	TRBD1	TRBV28	TRBJ1-4	NA
CASSVEGLAGGLGTGELFF	TGTGCCAGCAGCGTCGAGGGACTAGCGGGAGGGCTTGGCACCGGGGAGCTGTTTTTT	TRBD2	TRBV9	TRBJ2-2	NA
CASSWGTGMNTEAFF	TGCGCCAGCAGCTGGGGGACAGGCATGAACACTGAAGCTTTCTTT	TRBD1	TRBV5-1	TRBJ1-1	NA
CASSLLGGEQYF	TGCGCCAGCAGCTTGCTCGGTGGCGAGCAGTACTTC	NA	TRBV5-1	TRBJ2-7	NA
CASSGLGQGGTEAFF	TGTGCCAGCAGCGGGTTGGGACAGGGGGGCACTGAAGCTTTCTTT	TRBD1	TRBV9	TRBJ1-1	NA
CASSVGQGNPAGSQETQYF	TGTGCCAGCAGCGTAGGGCAGGGCAACCCAGCGGGAAGCCAAGAGACCCAGTACTTC	TRBD2	TRBV9	TRBJ2-5	NA
CAWIPRVLNTEAFF	TGTGCCTGGATACCGAGGGTCCTAAACACTGAAGCTTTCTTT	NA	TRBV30	TRBJ1-1	NA
CASNVQGYNSPLHF	TGTGCCAGCAACGTTCAGGGTTATAATTCACCCCTCCACTTT	NA	TRBV2	TRBJ1-6	NA
CASTEWATSEQYF	TGTGCCAGCACGGAATGGGCGACTAGCGAGCAGTACTTC	NA	TRBV2	TRBJ2-7	NA
CASSQVSVRVVEKLFF	TGTGCCAGCAGCCAAGTTAGCGTTCGGGTGGTTGAAAAACTGTTTTTT	NA	TRBV4-2	TRBJ1-4	NA
CASSARDRVYNEQFF	TGTGCCAGCAGCGCCCGGGACAGAGTCTACAATGAGCAGTTCTTC	TRBD1	TRBV7-3	TRBJ2-1	NA
CASRQGAGNTIYF	TGTGCCAGCAGACAGGGGGCTGGAAACACCATATATTTT	TRBD1	TRBV6-5	TRBJ1-3	NA
CASRTGGEQYF	TGTGCCAGCAGGACAGGGGGCGAGCAGTACTTC	TRBD1	TRBV12-3/TRBV12-4	TRBJ2-7	NA
CASSSMFEQYF	TGTGCCAGCAGTTCCATGTTCGAGCAGTACTTC	NA	TRBV28	TRBJ2-7	NA
CASSQEVRGHSGNTIYF	TGTGCCAGCAGCCAAGAAGTAAGGGGGCACTCTGGAAACACCATATATTTT	TRBD1	TRBV3-1/TRBV3-2	TRBJ1-3	NA
CASSYQGQGQPQHF	TGTGCCAGCAGTTACCAAGGACAGGGGCAGCCCCAGCATTTT	TRBD1	TRBV6-2/TRBV6-3	TRBJ1-5	NA
CASSIVGLGFGNEKLFF	TGTGCCAGCAGCATCGTGGGGCTCGGATTCGGAAATGAAAAACTGTTTTTT	NA	TRBV6-2/TRBV6-3	TRBJ1-4	NA
CASRAGQGYGYTF	TGTGCCAGCAGGGCTGGACAGGGCTATGGCTACACCTTC	TRBD1	TRBV2	TRBJ1-2	NA
CASSLRTGGLNTEAFF	TGTGCCAGCAGTCTCCGGACAGGGGGTTTGAACACTGAAGCTTTCTTT	TRBD1	TRBV28	TRBJ1-1	NA
CASSHSTRQGNSNQPQHF	TGCGCCAGCAGCCATTCGACTCGACAGGGAAATAGCAATCAGCCCCAGCATTTT	TRBD1	TRBV4-1	TRBJ1-5	NA
CASSIDHRGGQPQHF	TGTGCCAGTAGTATAGATCACAGGGGAGGACAGCCCCAGCATTTT	TRBD1	TRBV19	TRBJ1-5	NA
CASSQVWAGTYEQYF	TGCGCCAGCAGCCAAGTTTGGGCGGGAACCTACGAGCAGTACTTC	NA	TRBV4-3	TRBJ2-7	NA
CASSHPTGGLGGELFF	TGTGCCAGCAGCCATCCGACAGGGGGGTTGGGCGGGGAGCTGTTTTTT	TRBD1	TRBV11-3	TRBJ2-2	NA
CASSATGAETQYF	TGTGCCAGCAGCGCCACAGGGGCAGAGACCCAGTACTTC	TRBD1	TRBV9	TRBJ2-5	NA
CASSPHNQPQHF	TGTGCCAGCAGCCCCCACAATCAGCCCCAGCATTTT	NA	TRBV3-1/TRBV3-2	TRBJ1-5	NA
CASSLGGGGYEQYF	TGTGCCAGCAGCTTAGGGGGGGGAGGGTACGAGCAGTACTTC	TRBD2	TRBV11-2	TRBJ2-7	NA
CASSEGSSYEQYF	TGTGCCAGCAGTGAGGGCAGCTCCTACGAGCAGTACTTC	NA	TRBV6-1	TRBJ2-7	NA
CSVGLGRGNTIYF	TGCAGCGTTGGGTTGGGCAGAGGAAACACCATATATTTT	NA	TRBV29-1	TRBJ1-3	NA
CASSFVTDTQYF	TGTGCCAGCAGCTTCGTCACAGATACGCAGTATTTT	NA	TRBV7-9	TRBJ2-3	NA
CASSYSKNSYTEAFF	TGTGCCAGCAGTTACTCGAAAAACAGTTACACTGAAGCTTTCTTT	NA	TRBV6-2/TRBV6-3	TRBJ1-1	NA
CASSLGPGAGYGYTF	TGTGCCAGCAGCTTAGGTCCAGGGGCCGGCTATGGCTACACCTTC	NA	TRBV11-2	TRBJ1-2	NA
CASSFAQGGEKLFF	TGCGCCAGCAGCTTTGCCCAGGGAGGTGAAAAACTGTTTTTT	NA	TRBV5-1	TRBJ1-4	once
CASSLNRHQPQHF	TGTGCCAGCAGCTTGAACAGACATCAGCCCCAGCATTTT	NA	TRBV5-6	TRBJ1-5	NA
CASSPALGQMNTEAFF	TGTGCCAGCAGCCCTGCCCTAGGACAGATGAACACTGAAGCTTTCTTT	NA	TRBV7-8	TRBJ1-1	NA
CASSFQGANYGYTF	TGTGCCAGCAGTTTTCAGGGGGCGAACTATGGCTACACCTTC	TRBD1	TRBV6-2/TRBV6-3	TRBJ1-2	NA
CASDPGQIKNQPQHF	TGTGCCAGTGATCCGGGACAGATAAAAAATCAGCCCCAGCATTTT	TRBD1	TRBV19	TRBJ1-5	NA
CAWSRGQPNEKLFF	TGTGCCTGGAGCAGGGGACAGCCAAATGAAAAACTGTTTTTT	TRBD1	TRBV30	TRBJ1-4	NA
CASSADQPQHF	TGTGCCAGCAGCGCGGATCAGCCCCAGCATTTT	NA	TRBV7-6	TRBJ1-5	NA
CASSTFEKLFF	TGTGCCAGTAGTACCTTTGAAAAACTGTTTTTT	NA	TRBV19	TRBJ1-4	NA
CASGAGGTGELFF	TGCGCCAGCGGCGCAGGGGGCACCGGGGAGCTGTTTTTT	TRBD1	TRBV23-1	TRBJ2-2	NA
CASSPRDTRKEKLFF	TGTGCCAGCAGCCCCCGGGACACAAGAAAAGAAAAACTGTTTTTT	NA	TRBV7-8	TRBJ1-4	NA
CASSFTGDTGELFF	TGTGCCAGCAGTTTTACAGGGGACACCGGGGAGCTGTTTTTT	TRBD1	TRBV27	TRBJ2-2	NA
CASSVDPHGGQYF	TGTGCCAGCAGCGTAGACCCCCACGGGGGGCAGTATTTT	NA	TRBV9	TRBJ2-3	once
CASSYGTGTEQYF	TGTGCCAGCAGTTACGGGACAGGGACCGAGCAGTACTTC	TRBD1	TRBV6-2/TRBV6-3	TRBJ2-7	NA
CASPPGSSYNEQFF	TGTGCCAGTCCTCCGGGGAGCTCCTACAATGAGCAGTTCTTC	NA	TRBV28	TRBJ2-1	NA
CAISESFGNSGGNTIYF	TGTGCCATCAGTGAGTCGTTCGGGAACTCGGGAGGAAACACCATATATTTT	NA	TRBV10-3	TRBJ1-3	NA
CASSLDEGWSPLHF	TGTGCCAGCAGCTTAGATGAGGGCTGGTCACCCCTCCACTTT	NA	TRBV11-2	TRBJ1-6	NA
CAISLEGVPYGYTF	TGTGCCATCAGTTTGGAAGGGGTTCCCTATGGCTACACCTTC	NA	TRBV10-3	TRBJ1-2	NA
CATSRTRGATEAFF	TGTGCCACGTCACGAACTCGGGGGGCCACTGAAGCTTTCTTT	NA	TRBV6-5	TRBJ1-1	NA
CASTSTGGVNQPQHF	TGTGCCAGTACTAGCACGGGGGGGGTTAATCAGCCCCAGCATTTT	NA	TRBV19	TRBJ1-5	NA
CASSSRQPSNQPQHF	TGTGCCAGCAGTTCCCGACAGCCAAGCAATCAGCCCCAGCATTTT	NA	TRBV27	TRBJ1-5	NA
CASSSSGTGFSNQPQHF	TGTGCCAGCAGTTCGTCCGGGACAGGGTTCAGCAATCAGCCCCAGCATTTT	TRBD1	TRBV28	TRBJ1-5	NA
CASLDGRAGEQYF	TGTGCCAGTTTAGACGGGAGGGCGGGGGAGCAGTACTTC	TRBD2	TRBV3-1/TRBV3-2	TRBJ2-7	NA
CATSDTTGSPNTGELFF	TGTGCCACCAGTGATACAACAGGGAGCCCGAACACCGGGGAGCTGTTTTTT	NA	TRBV24-1	TRBJ2-2	NA